A single T cell receptor (beta chain) is shown here with its context. Its antigen remains unknown. These data come from a study of blood T cells in healthy people across ages. Looking at the study overall: Through template switching, about one barcoded beta molecule was captured per two T cells, as measured in model experiments. General study results and limits: While age rose, TCR beta diversity per million T cells dropped in a roughly linear way.

The CDR3 has 17 residues. Germline CDR1 reads DFQATT; CDR2 reads SNEGSKA (reference sequence). V lost 0 bases to trimming and J lost 7 bases; unmatched junction nucleotides: 15. A second PCR, run for about 7 to 11 cycles, used a sample-barcoded 5' primer plus a J-beta primer mix. From each sample, at least 3 million paired-end reads containing CDR3 were obtained. TCRdb ran MiXCR on the 5' RACE reads and lists one entry per CDR3 protein. The data hold around 800,000 distinct CDR3 sequences, with approximately 44% observed a single time. This sequence was found in a man aged 55 to 70 in good health. The material sequenced was blood. V gene TRBV20-1 combines with J gene TRBJ2-5; 9 nucleotides match TRBD1. DNA for the CDR3: TGCAGTGCTAGAGATTCGTTCCTTGGGGGACAGGGCGCGACCCAGTACTTC. This encodes CSARDSFLGGQGATQYF.